Listed below are T cell receptor beta chains from one sample, sequenced in a study of T-cell reconstitution after alpha-beta-depleted transplantation in children. TCRdb processed the PCR reads anew with MiXCR; each CDR3 protein has one entry. The sample lists some 500,000 distinct CDR3 sequences, around 17% seen once, with 2.5% to 3.5% in the top ten. Sequencing used PBMCs from the stem cell graft donor, obtained from the stem cell graft. The receptors were sampled from a human donor who donated a stem cell graft to a child with acute lymphoblastic leukemia. The CDR3 runs from the conserved cysteine through the conserved F or W. The D gene is left open where the match is weak. Expanded clones are given a class, and other clones once, few, many or no size at all.

d_call: .
clone_size: .
v_call: TRBV5-1
j_call: TRBJ1-1
cdr3_nt: TGCGCCAGCAGCTTGTCAGAAGGGGAAGCTTTCTTT
cdr3_aa: CASSLSEGEAFF

d_call: .
clone_size: few
v_call: TRBV20-1
j_call: TRBJ2-7
cdr3_nt: TGCAGTGCTAGAGATCCCAGGGGAAGCTACGAGCAGTACTTC
cdr3_aa: CSARDPRGSYEQYF

d_call: .
clone_size: .
v_call: TRBV12-3/TRBV12-4
j_call: TRBJ1-3
cdr3_nt: TGTGCCAGCAGCGGACAGACAAACACCATATATTTT
cdr3_aa: CASSGQTNTIYF

d_call: .
clone_size: .
v_call: TRBV3-1
j_call: TRBJ2-3
cdr3_nt: TGTGCCAGCAGCCCAAGGGAGGGGGTCCGCACAGATACGCAGTATTTT
cdr3_aa: CASSPREGVRTDTQYF

d_call: .
clone_size: few
v_call: TRBV18
j_call: TRBJ1-1
cdr3_nt: TGTGCCAGCTCACCAAGCCCAGGGGCTGAAGCTTTCTTT
cdr3_aa: CASSPSPGAEAFF

d_call: .
clone_size: many
v_call: TRBV29-1
j_call: TRBJ2-3
cdr3_nt: TGCAGCGTGGCCCCCACAGATACGCAGTATTTT
cdr3_aa: CSVAPTDTQYF

d_call: .
clone_size: few
v_call: TRBV3-1
j_call: TRBJ2-7
cdr3_nt: TGTGCCAGCAGCGGATACGTGTCCTACGAGCAGTACTTC
cdr3_aa: CASSGYVSYEQYF

d_call: .
clone_size: few
v_call: TRBV12-3/TRBV12-4
j_call: TRBJ1-2
cdr3_nt: TGTGCCAGCAGAGCACTCCGGGCTATCTATGGCTACACCTTC
cdr3_aa: CASRALRAIYGYTF

d_call: TRBD2
clone_size: .
v_call: TRBV4-1
j_call: TRBJ2-7
cdr3_nt: TGCGCCAGCAGCCAAGTAGGTCTAGCGGGAGACGAGCAGTACTTC
cdr3_aa: CASSQVGLAGDEQYF

d_call: .
clone_size: .
v_call: TRBV29-1
j_call: TRBJ2-2
cdr3_nt: TGCAGCGTGGAAGCTTTTCGTCCCTCCTTCGTTGGCAAGAACCCAAACAACACCGGGGAGCTGTTTTTT
cdr3_aa: CSVEAFRPSFVGKNPNNTGELFF